This TCR beta chain was retrieved from a study of radiotherapy plus CTLA-4 blockade in lung cancer. The CDR3 covers 17 residues. Trimming cost V 4 bases and J 10 bases; bases outside gene matches: 18. From germline, CDR1 is SGHRS and CDR2 YFSETQ. This clone was found a few times. Its antigen remains unknown. Profiling relied on immunoSEQ multiplex PCR, and the TCRdb table lists in-frame clones only, not all of them. Among more than 75,000 clones listed, 70% to 90% were seen once. Study-wide findings and caveats: After radiotherapy and ipilimumab, tumor-derived clones expanded in peripheral blood.

The source material was peripheral blood, sampled from a patient treated with radiotherapy plus ipilimumab. The rearrangement uses TRBV5-1 and TRBJ1-1; 11 nucleotides agree with TRBD1. This clonotype originated in a human donor with non-small cell lung cancer who had stable disease on radiotherapy plus ipilimumab. The CDR3 loop is CASSRLSQSGTGGAAFF. The DNA for the CDR3 is TGCGCCAGCAGCCGCCTGTCCCAATCCGGGACAGGGGGTGCAGCTTTCTTT.